This TCR beta chain was found in a study of blood T cell repertoires in COVID-19. Study-wide background: Whether acute or convalescent, the COVID-19 samples came from the United States, Italy and Spain. The cDNA or gDNA used as material had been derived from T cells, B-cell-depleted T cells, or PBMCs.

Per the authors' pipeline: By means of reference gene primer amplification, nucleated cell counts were estimated. Sequencing was performed with immunoSEQ multiplex PCR; in TCRdb, only in-frame clones are kept and a portion is missing. V, J and clone size are taken as reported in that table, and D and trimming were inferred from the DNA itself. The top ten hold around 8.6% of the sample, which has tens of thousands of clones, approximately 89% seen once. This CDR3 comprises 18 residues. J was trimmed by 4 bases and V by 0 bases; bases with no gene match: 9. Germline assignment: CDR1 SEHNR and CDR2 FQNEAQ (reference sequence).

The sequence derives from a man in his forties or fifties with acute or convalescent COVID-19. The chain links TRBV7-9 to TRBJ2-6; 7 bases line up with TRBD1. The sequenced sample consisted of peripheral blood. CDR3 in amino acids: CASSLARGTADGANVLTF. The CDR3 bases are TGTGCCAGCAGCTTAGCGAGAGGGACAGCGGACGGGGCCAACGTCCTGACTTTC.